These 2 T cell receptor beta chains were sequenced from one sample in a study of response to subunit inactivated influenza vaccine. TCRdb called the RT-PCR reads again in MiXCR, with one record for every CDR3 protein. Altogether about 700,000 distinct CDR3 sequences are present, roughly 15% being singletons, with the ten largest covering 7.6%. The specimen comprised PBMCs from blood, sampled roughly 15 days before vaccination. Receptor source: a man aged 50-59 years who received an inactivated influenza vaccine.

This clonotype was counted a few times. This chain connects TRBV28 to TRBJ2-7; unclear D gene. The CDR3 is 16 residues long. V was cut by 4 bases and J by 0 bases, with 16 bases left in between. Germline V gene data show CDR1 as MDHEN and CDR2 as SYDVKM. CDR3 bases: TGTGCCAGCAGTTACGGAAGTTTGGGATTCTCCTACGAGCAGTACTTC. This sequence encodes CASSYGSLGFSYEQYF.

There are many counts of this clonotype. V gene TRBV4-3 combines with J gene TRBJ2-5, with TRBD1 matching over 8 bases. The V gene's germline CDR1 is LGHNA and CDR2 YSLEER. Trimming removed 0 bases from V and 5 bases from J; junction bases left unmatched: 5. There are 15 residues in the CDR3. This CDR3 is CASSQDRGRWETQYF. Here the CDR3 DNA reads TGCGCCAGCAGCCAAGACAGGGGGCGGTGGGAGACCCAGTACTTC.